The 17 T cell receptor beta chains below all came from one sample that was sequenced in a study of identical twins. Each CDR3 protein is one row after TCRdb ran MiXCR on the 5' RACE reads. The sample shows 450,000 or so distinct CDR3 sequences, 20% to 25% of them seen only once. These data are also associated with another study on T cells expressing NK-cell markers.

The sample consisted of CD4+ T cells sorted from blood. The receptors were sampled from a woman under 30 in good health.

The J gene is TRBJ2-7, the V gene TRBV3-1; 8 bases agree with TRBD1. CDR1 is LGHDT and CDR2 is YNNKEL in the germline V gene (reference sequence). Trimming cost V 3 bases and J 4 bases; bases outside gene matches: 5. The CDR3 length is 14 residues. CDR3: CASSHRGRKYEQYF. The CDR3 DNA is TGTGCCAGCAGCCACAGGGGGCGTAAATACGAGCAGTACTTC.

This clonotype has just a few counts. The CDR3 region is CAISESAGYEQYF. CDR3 nucleotides: TGTGCCATCAGTGAGTCCGCGGGCTACGAGCAGTACTTC. The V and J genes are TRBV10-3 and TRBJ2-7; D possibly corresponds to TRBD2 (5 bases). V was trimmed by 0 bases and J by 3 bases, leaving 6 bases between them. Germline loops: CDR1 ENHRY, CDR2 SYGVKD. The CDR3 has 13 amino acids.

V gene TRBV27 combines with J gene TRBJ2-1; D gene ambiguous. The CDR3 runs to 13 residues. Trimming took 0 bases from V and 9 from J, leaving 9 bases between them. Germline V CDR1 and CDR2: MNHEY, SMNVEV (reference sequence). CDR3 loop: CASSLSRPSEQFF. CDR3 bases: TGTGCCAGCAGTTTATCGCGTCCAAGTGAGCAGTTCTTC.

This clonotype was picked up a small number of times. The rearrangement uses TRBV9 and TRBJ2-3; the D is unclear. Germline V gene sequence: CDR1 SGDLS, CDR2 YYNGEE. The CDR3 is 14 amino acids. Trimming removed 3 bases from V and 5 bases from J, with 13 bases in between. As DNA, the CDR3 is TGTGCCAGCAGCGGCCCCTTTCCTGGAGATACGCAGTATTTT. It encodes CASSGPFPGDTQYF.

V and J are TRBV6-4 and TRBJ2-3, with D tentatively TRBD2 (5 bases). V dropped 4 bases and J dropped 6 bases, with 11 bases sitting between them. The CDR3 sequence is 13 residues long. Germline lookup yields CDR1 MRHNA and CDR2 SNTAGT. DNA for the CDR3: TGTGCCAGCAGTGGAGAGGGTGGGGATACGCAGTATTTT. It is translated as CASSGEGGDTQYF.

This clonotype has just a few counts. The J gene is TRBJ1-2, the V gene TRBV5-6; 7 nucleotides line up with TRBD1. Germline trimming cut 5 bases from V and 12 bases from J; bases unmatched to any gene: 16. This CDR3 comprises 14 residues. CDR1 and CDR2 (germline): SGHDT, YYEEEE. CDR3 nucleotides: TGTGCCAGCAGGAAAGGTGACAGGGAAGTCGAAAACACCTTC. Protein: CASRKGDREVENTF.

V is TRBV5-1 and J is TRBJ2-6, with D possibly matching TRBD2 (5 bases). Per germline, CDR1 SGHRS and CDR2 YFSETQ. V was pared by 9 bases and J by 4 bases, with 11 bases between. This CDR3 has 13 amino acids. CDR3 residues: CATGTGGANVLTF. The DNA for the CDR3 is TGCGCCACAGGAACGGGGGGGGCCAACGTCCTGACTTTC.

V and J are TRBV10-2 and TRBJ2-7; 13 bases are shared with TRBD2. The CDR3 runs 15 residues. The V gene end was trimmed by 2 bases and the J gene end by 6 bases; junction bases not matched to a gene: 4. Germline CDR1 is WSHSY and CDR2 is SAAADI. The CDR3 spells CASSETSGGAGEQYF. CDR3 DNA: TGCGCCAGCAGTGAGACTAGCGGGGGGGCAGGCGAGCAGTACTTC.

This clonotype has at least ten counts. The CDR3 nucleotides read TGTGCCAGCAGTTTTGGCACAGATACGCAGTATTTT. As protein: CASSFGTDTQYF. The chain employs TRBV12-3 or TRBV12-4 and TRBJ2-3; D call uncertain. This CDR3 contains 12 residues. With 3 bases removed from V and 1 base from J, the gap between germline ends came to 2 bases.

The chain has TRBV30 and TRBJ2-3; the match to TRBD2 covers 10 bases. V lost 2 bases to trimming and J lost 3 bases; unmatched junction nucleotides: 2. Per germline, CDR1 GTSNPN and CDR2 SVGIG (reference sequence). The CDR3 is made up of 14 amino acids. The CDR3, as DNA: TGTGCCTGGAGTATTAGCGGGGGGACAGATACGCAGTATTTT. Its protein is CAWSISGGTDTQYF.

V and J are TRBV12-3 or TRBV12-4 and TRBJ1-2, with 7 positions matching TRBD1. The junction had 10 bases not matched to a gene; V was cut back by 7 bases and J by 8 bases. The CDR3 consists of 13 residues. The CDR3 sequence: CASTRTGINGYTF. Written as DNA, the CDR3 is TGTGCCAGCACCAGGACAGGCATTAACGGCTACACCTTC.

The chain combines TRBV9 with TRBJ2-3, with 10 bases identical to TRBD2. The CDR3 has 15 amino acids. The germline gives CDR1 SGDLS, CDR2 YYNGEE. Trimming removed 3 bases from V and 2 bases from J; junction bases left unmatched: 3. The CDR3 DNA reads as TGTGCCAGCAGCGCTAGCGGGAGCTTCACAGATACGCAGTATTTT. This translates into CASSASGSFTDTQYF.

In its sample, this clonotype was seen a few times. This chain's CDR3 is CASSFTSGKETQYF. The CDR3 coding sequence is TGCGCCAGCAGCTTTACTAGCGGGAAAGAGACCCAGTACTTC. This chain joins TRBV5-1 and TRBJ2-5; 10 bases agree with TRBD2. The CDR3 spans 14 residues. After removal of 2 bases from V and 3 bases from J, the junction contained 1 base not matched to a gene. Germline V lookup: CDR1 SGHRS, CDR2 YFSETQ.

V and J are TRBV12-3 or TRBV12-4 and TRBJ1-1, with unresolved D. CDR3 length equals 11 residues. With 6 bases removed from V and 6 bases from J, the gap between germline ends came to 8 bases. In DNA, the CDR3 is TGTGCCAGCAGGCTCACGGCTGAAGCTTTCTTT. Translated, it gives CASRLTAEAFF.

The count of this clonotype is one. The chain uses TRBV6-4 and TRBJ2-2; D is perhaps TRBD1 or TRBD2 (5 bases each). The CDR3 contains 9 residues. CDR1 and CDR2 (germline): MRHNA, SNTAGT. V lost 6 bases and J 13 bases, leaving 6 bases between the germline ends. CDR3: CASRRGLFF. CDR3 coding DNA: TGTGCCAGCAGGAGGGGGCTGTTTTTT.

A few counts support this clonotype. The chain has TRBV5-5 and TRBJ2-2; D unclear. V lost 1 base to trimming and J lost 1 base, with 8 bases between them. The germline gives CDR1 SGHKS, CDR2 YYEKEE (reference sequence). This CDR3 region has 15 residues. The CDR3 sequence: CASSLTPENTGELFF. The CDR3 DNA is TGTGCCAGCAGCTTGACCCCAGAGAACACCGGGGAGCTGTTTTTT.

This clonotype has only a few counts. The V call is TRBV7-9, the J call TRBJ1-2; D might be TRBD1 (5 bases). With 2 bases removed from V and 8 bases from J, the gap between germline ends came to 9 bases. CDR3 length equals 12 residues. Germline CDR1 reads SEHNR; CDR2 reads FQNEAQ (reference sequence). The CDR3, as DNA: TGTGCCAGCAGCTTATCGGGGGTGGGCTACACCTTC. It is translated as CASSLSGVGYTF.